Below are 19 T cell receptor beta chains sequenced from a single sample in a study of blood T cell repertoires in COVID-19. Assay: immunoSEQ multiplex PCR; the TCRdb copy retains only in-frame clones and omits some. The repertoire holds approximately 180,000 clones, with roughly 89% as singletons. The sample was PBMCs or T cells enriched from blood (not recorded which). All receptors come from a woman aged 40 to 50 with acute COVID-19.

V and J are TRBV20-1 and TRBJ1-5, with D possibly being TRBD1 (5 bases). The V and J ends lost 3 bases and 1 base respectively, with 22 bases between them. Germline values: CDR1 DFQATT, CDR2 SNEGSKA (reference sequence). The CDR3 is made up of 18 amino acids. The CDR3 spells CSASPSAGFGRSNQPQHF. The CDR3 DNA sequence: TGCAGTGCTAGTCCCTCGGCAGGGTTTGGTCGGAGCAATCAGCCCCAGCATTTT.

V and J are TRBV30 and TRBJ2-7; TRBD1 is a possible D gene (5 bases). Trimming removed 1 base from V and 4 bases from J, with 8 bases in between. Germline CDR1 and CDR2: GTSNPN and SVGIG (reference sequence). This CDR3 is 12 amino acids long. CDR3 nucleotides: TGTGCCTGGAGTGCCCAGGGTTACGAGCAGTACTTC. Protein: CAWSAQGYEQYF.

V gene TRBV29-1 combines with J gene TRBJ2-5, with 8 bases identical to TRBD1. V dropped 5 bases and J dropped 5; count of bases not matched to a gene: 16. The CDR3 consists of 16 residues. Looked up from germline, CDR1 is SQVTM and CDR2 is ANQGSEA. The CDR3 DNA follows: TGCAGCGTTCTCTCATCGGGACAGGATTGGCGGGAGACCCAGTACTTC. Translated: CSVLSSGQDWRETQYF.

This clone was detected only a few times. The chain joins TRBV5-6 to TRBJ1-1, with D possibly matching TRBD1 (5 bases). Germline CDR1 SGHDT, CDR2 YYEEEE. With 2 bases removed from V and 3 bases from J, the gap between germline ends came to 11 bases. The CDR3 is 14 amino acids. This CDR3 is CASSFKGAHTEAFF. The CDR3 DNA is TGTGCCAGCAGCTTCAAAGGGGCCCACACTGAAGCTTTCTTT. Supplemented by reference TRBV5-6 and TRBJ1-1, the full variable domain reads DAGVTQSPTHLIKTRGQQVTLRCSPKSGHDTVSWYQQALGQGPQFIFQYYEEEERQRGNFPDRFSGHQFPNYSSELNVNALLLGDSALYLCASSFKGAHTEAFFGQGTRLTVV.

The V call is TRBV12-5, the J call TRBJ2-5; 16 nucleotides match TRBD2. J was trimmed by 5 bases and V by 1 base; bases with no gene match: 10. The CDR3 loop spans 19 amino acids. Germline CDR1 is LGHNT and CDR2 is FRNRAP. The chain's CDR3 is CASGLDGTSGGAIQETQYF. The CDR3 DNA follows: TGTGCTAGTGGTTTGGACGGGACTAGCGGGGGGGCGATCCAGGAGACCCAGTACTTC. Drawing the rest from reference TRBV12-5 and TRBJ2-5, the complete variable domain is DARVTQTPRHKVTEMGQEVTMRCQPILGHNTVFWYRQTMMQGLELLAYFRNRAPLDDSGMPKDRFSAEMPDATLATLKIQPSEPRDSAVYFCASGLDGTSGGAIQETQYFGPGTRLLVL.

The rearrangement links TRBV5-1 to TRBJ1-6, with TRBD1 as a possible D gene (5 bases). Germline CDR1 SGHRS, CDR2 YFSETQ. The CDR3 covers 14 residues. V was pared by 0 bases and J by 8 bases, with 9 bases between. CDR3 amino acids: CASSLAGPDSPLHF. The CDR3 bases are TGCGCCAGCAGCTTGGCAGGGCCGGATTCACCCCTCCACTTT.

The rearrangement joins TRBV7-8 to TRBJ2-7, with 12 nucleotides matching TRBD1. Losses at the gene ends were 4 bases for V and 4 bases for J; bases not matched to a gene: 2. The CDR3 length is 14 residues. Germline values: CDR1 SGHVS, CDR2 FQNEAQ. The CDR3 sequence is CASSWGQGAYEQYF. The CDR3 bases are TGTGCCAGCAGCTGGGGACAGGGGGCTTACGAGCAGTACTTC. The complete variable domain, with remaining parts taken from reference TRBV7-8 and TRBJ2-7, reads GAGVSQSPRYKVAKRGQDVALRCDPISGHVSLFWYQQALGQGPEFLTYFQNEAQLDKSGLPSDRFFAERPEGSVSTLKIQRTQQEDSAVYLCASSWGQGAYEQYFGPGTRLTVT.

The genes are TRBV6-5 and TRBJ2-1, with 10 bases lining up with TRBD2. CDR1 and CDR2 from the germline V gene are MNHEY and SVGAGI. The CDR3 sequence is 15 residues long. V shed 6 bases and J 5 bases; nucleotides not matched to a gene: 7. CDR3 protein: CASRVGTSAHNEQFF. For the CDR3, the DNA is TGTGCCAGCAGGGTCGGGACTAGCGCCCACAATGAGCAGTTCTTC.

In its sample, this clone was seen once. V usage is TRBV27 and J usage is TRBJ2-7; 9 nucleotides line up with TRBD2. CDR3 length: 15 amino acids. The V gene end was trimmed by 2 bases and the J gene end by 3 bases; junction bases not matched to a gene: 5. Germline V gene sequence: CDR1 MNHEY, CDR2 SMNVEV (reference sequence). The CDR3 region is CASSLAGGYSYEQYF. In DNA form, the CDR3 reads TGTGCCAGCAGTTTAGCGGGAGGGTACAGCTACGAGCAGTACTTC.

The chain couples TRBV6-5 to TRBJ1-4, with 7 bases that match TRBD1. This CDR3 is built from 14 residues. From germline, CDR1 is MNHEY and CDR2 SVGAGI. The trim removed 6 bases at V and 7 bases at J, leaving 8 bases unmatched. The CDR3 DNA sequence: TGTGCCAGCAGCATGACAGGGCGGGGTGAAAAACTGTTTTTT. This sequence encodes CASSMTGRGEKLFF.

About this clone: An end of the junction does not agree with germline; a read error may underlie this. This rearrangement joins TRBV4-3 to TRBJ2-3; D may be TRBD2 (5 bases). Germline CDR1 LGHNA, CDR2 YSLEER. The length of the CDR3 is 14 residues. The CDR3 loop is CASSQEGMGRGIHF. CDR3 DNA: TGCGCCAGCAGCCAAGAGGGCATGGGCAGAGGGATTCATTTT.

The chain links TRBV3-1 (or the pseudogene TRBV3-2) to TRBJ2-3, with TRBD2 as a possible D gene (6 bases). V shed 1 base and J shed 2 bases, with 13 bases lying between them. The CDR3 extends over 16 amino acids. CDR1 and CDR2 (germline): LGHDT, YNNKEL (reference sequence). The CDR3 region has the DNA TGTGCCAGCAGCCAAGTTGAACGGGGGACCACAGATACGCAGTATTTT. As protein: CASSQVERGTTDTQYF.

V is TRBV28 and J is TRBJ1-6; D remains ambiguous. This CDR3 spans 13 amino acids. V gave up 5 bases and J gave up 2 bases, with 4 bases separating them. Germline V gene sequence: CDR1 MDHEN, CDR2 SYDVKM. CDR3: CASSRTYNSPLHF. In DNA form, the CDR3 reads TGTGCCAGCAGTCGTACCTATAATTCACCCCTCCACTTT. Full variable domain (remainder filled in from reference TRBV28 and TRBJ1-6): DVKVTQSSRYLVKRTGEKVFLECVQDMDHENMFWYRQDPGLGLRLIYFSYDVKMKEKGDIPEGYSVSREKKERFSLILESASTNQTSMYLCASSRTYNSPLHFGNGTRLTVT.

This sequence joins TRBV5-6 and TRBJ2-1; tentative D call: TRBD2 (7 bases). CDR3 length: 19 amino acids. Germline assignment: CDR1 SGHDT and CDR2 YYEEEE. Trimming left V 0 bases short and J 0 bases short, with 19 bases between. The CDR3 region is CASSLAPRGPESSYNEQFF. As DNA, the CDR3 is TGTGCCAGCAGCTTGGCCCCGCGGGGGCCTGAAAGCTCCTACAATGAGCAGTTCTTC.

The chain couples TRBV29-1 to TRBJ1-2; a possible D gene is TRBD1 (5 bases). Trimming left V 3 bases short and J 0 bases short, with 11 bases between. The CDR3 consists of 14 residues. CDR1 and CDR2 from the germline V gene are SQVTM and ANQGSEA. The CDR3 nucleotides read TGCAGCGTTGAGGGGCGGGGGGCTAACTATGGCTACACCTTC. Protein product: CSVEGRGANYGYTF.

In its sample, this clone was seen a few times. In the same sample, other DNA sequences code for this CDR3. The gene calls are TRBV19 and TRBJ2-5, with 7 bases aligning to TRBD2. The trim removed 5 bases at V and 1 base at J, leaving 1 base unmatched. The V gene's germline CDR1 is LNHDA and CDR2 SQIVND (reference sequence). This CDR3 region has 13 residues. The DNA for the CDR3 is TGTGCCAGTAGTTCTAGCGGCCAAGAGACCCAGTACTTC. It codes for CASSSSGQETQYF.

The rearrangement uses TRBV28 and TRBJ1-2; perhaps TRBD1 as D (5 bases). Trimming removed 5 bases from V and 4 bases from J, with 20 bases in between. This CDR3 is built from 16 residues. The germline CDR1 and CDR2 sequences are MDHEN and SYDVKM. The CDR3 is CASSPRGAPGVYGYTF. CDR3 nucleotide sequence: TGTGCCAGCAGTCCTAGAGGGGCGCCGGGGGTCTATGGCTACACCTTC.

This chain connects TRBV7-2 to TRBJ2-1, with TRBD1 identical over 7 bases. Germline V CDR1 and CDR2: SGHTA, FQGNSA. The CDR3 consists of 13 residues. With 5 bases clipped from V and 15 bases from J, the junction kept 13 bases outside the gene matches. In DNA form, the CDR3 reads TGTGCCAGCAGCCAAGGACAGGCCCCCTCGCGGTTCTTC. Translation gives CASSQGQAPSRFF. Using reference TRBV7-2 and TRBJ2-1 for the parts outside the CDR3, the full variable domain is GAGVSQSPSNKVTEKGKDVELRCDPISGHTALYWYRQSLGQGLEFLIYFQGNSAPDKSGLPSDRFSAERTGGSVSTLTIQRTQQEDSAVYLCASSQGQAPSRFFGPGTRLTVL.

This chain links TRBV3-1 (or the pseudogene TRBV3-2) with TRBJ1-3; no firm D call. The V gene's germline CDR1 is LGHDT and CDR2 YNNKEL (reference sequence). Trimming pared 7 bases from V and 0 bases from J, leaving 4 bases between. The CDR3 has 12 amino acids. CDR3 in DNA: TGTGCCAGCACCGGCTCTGGAAACACCATATATTTT. It yields the protein CASTGSGNTIYF.